The sequence of this TCR beta chain was determined in a study of blood T cell repertoires in COVID-19. The overall study: Samples representing acute and convalescent COVID-19 were sourced from the United States, Italy and Spain. T cells, B-cell-depleted T cells, or PBMCs supplied cDNA or gDNA.

The method was immunoSEQ multiplex PCR; TCRdb's version includes in-frame clones alone and lacks a portion of them. Of about 52,000 clones in the sample, 70% to 90% were seen once. The length of the CDR3 is 13 residues. The V gene's germline CDR1 is SGDLS and CDR2 YYNGEE. V shed 0 bases and J shed 5 bases, with 6 bases lying between them. The sequence was collected from a man between 65 and 85 years old with acute or convalescent COVID-19. The sample comprised peripheral blood. The gene calls are TRBV9 and TRBJ1-5; D is possibly TRBD1 (5 bases). CDR3 in amino acids: CASSVAGHQPQHF. The CDR3 bases are TGTGCCAGCAGCGTAGCAGGGCATCAGCCCCAGCATTTT.